The subject of this entry is one TCR beta chain. The record originates from a study of shared clonotypes between healthy human individuals. Division of CD4+ cells produced a CD45RA+ naive subset and a CD45RA-negative memory subset. Source study methods: There were no quality scores in the junction-only immunoSEQ sequences, so filtering differed. This table comes from immunoSEQ multiplex PCR, and its TCRdb copy is limited to in-frame clones, with some not included. V and J calls and clone size are copied from that table; D and trimming were computed from the DNA. The data hold more than 2,000,000 clones, with around 90% observed a single time. This CDR3 has 17 amino acids. Trimming took off 5 bases at V and 4 bases at J, with 23 bases between the two ends. Germline V gene data show CDR1 as MDHEN and CDR2 as SYDVKM.

This receptor was taken from a man in his late teens or twenties in good health. The sample was naive CD4+ T cells sorted from blood. Indicated subset: CD45RA+ positively selected. This chain joins TRBV28 and TRBJ1-1; D remains ambiguous. CDR3 amino acids: CASSPQAPLRRGTEAFF. CDR3 coding DNA: TGTGCCAGCAGTCCCCAGGCCCCATTGAGGCGCGGCACTGAAGCTTTCTTT.